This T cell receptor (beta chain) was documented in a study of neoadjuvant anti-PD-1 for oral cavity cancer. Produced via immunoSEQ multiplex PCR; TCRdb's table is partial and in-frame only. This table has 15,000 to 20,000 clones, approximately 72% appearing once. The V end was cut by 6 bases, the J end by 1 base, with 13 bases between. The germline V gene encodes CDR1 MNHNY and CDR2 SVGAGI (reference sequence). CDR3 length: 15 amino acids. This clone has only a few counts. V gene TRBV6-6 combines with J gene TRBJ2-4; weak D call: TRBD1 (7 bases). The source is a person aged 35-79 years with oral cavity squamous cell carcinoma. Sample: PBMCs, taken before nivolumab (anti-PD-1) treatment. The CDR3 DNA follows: TGTGCCAGCAGAGGGGGCGGGAATGCCAAAAACATTCAGTACTTC. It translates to CASRGGGNAKNIQYF.